The next 10 T cell receptor beta chains were all read from a single sample in a study of blood T cell dynamics during melanoma immunotherapy. Sequencing used immunoSEQ multiplex PCR; TCRdb keeps in-frame clones, though not all of them. The data contain 7,000 or so clones, 65% to 85% of them singletons. Time point indicated: pre-treatment baseline. The sequencing used blood, collected from a patient treated with checkpoint blockade. The receptors were sampled from a human donor with melanoma. Some clones in this sample may be carry-over from other donors' samples.

J is TRBJ2-1 and V is TRBV5-4, with 10 bases matching TRBD2. Germline CDR1 is SGHNT and CDR2 is YYREEE (reference sequence). CDR3 length: 18 residues. Unmatched junction bases numbered 14, after V lost 4 bases and J lost 4 bases. The DNA for the CDR3 is TGTGCCAGCAGCCTTAGTCTAAGCGGGAGGGATCCATACAATGAGCAGTTCTTC. It specifies CASSLSLSGRDPYNEQFF. The full variable domain, in which reference TRBV5-4 and TRBJ2-1 provide the parts outside the CDR3, is ETGVTQSPTHLIKTRGQQVTLRCSSQSGHNTVSWYQQALGQGPQFIFQYYREEENGRGNFPPRFSGLQFPNYSSELNVNALELDDSALYLCASSLSLSGRDPYNEQFFGPGTRLTVL.

V and J are TRBV18 and TRBJ2-1, with D tentatively TRBD1 (5 bases). Trimming cost V 3 bases and J 2 bases, with 14 bases left between them. Germline loops: CDR1 KGHSH, CDR2 LQKENI. The CDR3 sequence is 16 residues long. CDR3 amino acids: CASSPPGGRAYNEQFF. CDR3 in DNA: TGTGCCAGCTCACCCCCGGGTGGCAGGGCCTACAATGAGCAGTTCTTC.

The rearrangement links TRBV2 to TRBJ2-2, with 9 bases identical to TRBD2. With V trimmed by 4 bases and J by 5 bases, 8 bases remained unmatched. The V gene's germline CDR1 is SNHLY and CDR2 FYNNEI. The CDR3 consists of 16 residues. DNA for the CDR3: TGTGCCAGCAGTGGACAAGGGCTAGCGGGGACCGGGGAGCTGTTTTTT. Translated, it gives CASSGQGLAGTGELFF.

The chain carries TRBV4-2 and TRBJ2-7, with 8 bases that match TRBD1. Germline V CDR1 and CDR2: LGHNA, YNFKEQ. With V trimmed by 3 bases and J by 2 bases, 6 bases remained unmatched. This CDR3 region has 15 residues. CDR3 region: CASSQAGTGPYEQYF. In nucleotides, the CDR3 is TGTGCCAGCAGCCAGGCGGGGACAGGTCCCTACGAGCAGTACTTC.

This chain connects TRBV15 to TRBJ2-2; 7 nucleotides agree with TRBD1. V dropped 5 bases and J dropped 6; count of bases not matched to a gene: 6. The CDR3 contains 14 residues. In germline, CDR1 is LNHNV, CDR2 YYDKDF (reference sequence). In DNA, the CDR3 is TGTGCCACCAGCTACGACAGGGTCCCCGGGGAGCTGTTTTTT. Its protein is CATSYDRVPGELFF.

This chain joins TRBV2 and TRBJ1-2, with 7 bases lining up with TRBD1. Germline V CDR1 and CDR2: SNHLY, FYNNEI. With V trimmed by 6 bases and J by 2 bases, 6 bases remained unmatched. The CDR3 covers 14 residues. The CDR3 DNA reads as TGTGCCAGCAGACCTGGGACAGAAAACTATGGCTACACCTTC. Amino acid sequence: CASRPGTENYGYTF.

The table lists this clone with a few counts. J is TRBJ1-5 and V is TRBV30; possible D gene TRBD1, 5 bases. The CDR3 extends over 13 amino acids. Deletions cut 6 bases from V and 7 bases from J, with 16 bases between. CDR1 and CDR2 (germline): GTSNPN, SVGIG (reference sequence). CDR3 DNA sequence: TGTGCCTGCTCGGTGGGAGGGGCCCAGCCCCAGCATTTT. This sequence encodes CACSVGGAQPQHF.

The V gene is TRBV30, the J gene TRBJ2-7; TRBD2 matches 7 bases. Germline loops: CDR1 GTSNPN, CDR2 SVGIG (reference sequence). With V trimmed by 5 bases and J by 4 bases, 8 bases remained unmatched. The CDR3 length is 13 residues. The CDR3 coding sequence is TGTGCCTGGGGGTCTGGCGGGAGATACGAGCAGTACTTC. This encodes CAWGSGGRYEQYF.

The V and J genes are TRBV10-3 and TRBJ1-5; possible D gene TRBD1, 6 bases. The V gene lost 8 bases and the J gene lost 5 bases, with 16 bases spanning the gap. Germline V gene sequence: CDR1 ENHRY, CDR2 SYGVKD. CDR3 length: 14 residues. The DNA of the CDR3 is TGTGCCATCTCTGGTAGGGGGGGCGATCAGCCCCAGCATTTT. Translated: CAISGRGGDQPQHF.

The chain couples TRBV27 to TRBJ2-7; 12 bases map to TRBD1. The J segment lost 4 bases and the V segment lost 5 bases, leaving 9 bases of the junction unmatched. Germline-derived CDR1 and CDR2 are MNHEY and SMNVEV (reference sequence). There are 16 residues in the CDR3. The CDR3 spells CASSASPGQGAYEQYF. CDR3 coding DNA: TGTGCCAGCAGTGCTTCCCCGGGACAGGGGGCTTACGAGCAGTACTTC.